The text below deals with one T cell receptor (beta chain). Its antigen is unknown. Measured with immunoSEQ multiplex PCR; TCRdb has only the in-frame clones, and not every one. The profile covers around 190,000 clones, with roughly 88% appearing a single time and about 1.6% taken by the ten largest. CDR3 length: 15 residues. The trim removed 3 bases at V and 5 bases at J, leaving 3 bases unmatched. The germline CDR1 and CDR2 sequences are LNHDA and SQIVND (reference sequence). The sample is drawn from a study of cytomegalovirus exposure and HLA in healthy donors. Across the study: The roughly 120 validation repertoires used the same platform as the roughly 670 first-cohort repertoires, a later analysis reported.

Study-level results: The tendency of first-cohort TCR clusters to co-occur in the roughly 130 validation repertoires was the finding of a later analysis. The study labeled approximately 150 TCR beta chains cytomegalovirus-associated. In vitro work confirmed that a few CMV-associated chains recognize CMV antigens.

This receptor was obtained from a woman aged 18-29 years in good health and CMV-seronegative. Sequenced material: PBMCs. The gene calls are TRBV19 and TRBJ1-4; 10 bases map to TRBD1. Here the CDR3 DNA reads TGTGCCAGTAGTATTTTGGGACAGGGGAATGAAAAACTGTTTTTT. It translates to CASSILGQGNEKLFF.